These 11 T cell receptor beta chains share one sample of origin, sequenced in a study of control samples from healthy donors and cancer patients. Data came from immunoSEQ multiplex PCR; TCRdb stores just in-frame clones and leaves some out. Among approximately 86,000 clones listed, approximately 86% were seen once. Material for sequencing was blood. The receptors stem from a man aged 25-45 years in good health.

The V and J genes are TRBV10-3 and TRBJ2-2; 9 bases agree with TRBD2. V trimming: 6 bases; J trimming: 2 bases; junction bases outside the gene matches: 4. Looked up from germline, CDR1 is ENHRY and CDR2 is SYGVKD. This CDR3 has 15 amino acids. CDR3 in DNA: TGTGCCATCAGCCTACTAGCGGGTAACACCGGGGAGCTGTTTTTT. As protein: CAISLLAGNTGELFF.

The chain has TRBV30 and TRBJ1-1, with TRBD1 matching 7 bases. This CDR3 has 14 residues. The J segment lost 1 base and the V segment lost 1 base, leaving 3 bases of the junction unmatched. CDR1 is GTSNPN and CDR2 is SVGIG in the germline V gene (reference sequence). The CDR3 reads CAWSAYRGNTEAFF. The CDR3 DNA follows: TGTGCCTGGAGTGCCTACAGGGGGAACACTGAAGCTTTCTTT.

The V gene is TRBV15, the J gene TRBJ1-5; D gene uncertain. The CDR3 runs to 15 residues. Trimming pared 4 bases from V and 6 bases from J, leaving 16 bases between. Germline lookup yields CDR1 LNHNV and CDR2 YYDKDF (reference sequence). The chain's CDR3 is CATSNQGNNGQPQHF. CDR3 DNA sequence: TGTGCCACCAGCAATCAAGGGAATAACGGTCAGCCCCAGCATTTT.

The J gene is TRBJ2-6, the V gene TRBV19; D is unresolved. The CDR3 loop spans 13 amino acids. CDR1 LNHDA and CDR2 SQIVND come from the germline V gene (reference sequence). V was clipped by 11 bases and J by 3 bases, with 11 bases between them. CDR3 amino acids: CASLGYGANVLTF. Here the CDR3 DNA reads TGTGCCTCCCTGGGGTATGGGGCCAACGTCCTGACTTTC.

This rearrangement joins TRBV15 to TRBJ2-3, with D perhaps TRBD2 (7 bases). Trimming left V 2 bases short and J 5 bases short, with 14 bases between. The CDR3 has 15 amino acids. CDR1 and CDR2 from the germline V gene are LNHNV and YYDKDF (reference sequence). The CDR3 spells CATSRRGAGEDTQYF. CDR3 coding DNA: TGTGCCACCAGCAGACGGGGGGCGGGGGAAGATACGCAGTATTTT. Complete variable domain (other parts from reference TRBV15 and TRBJ2-3): DAMVIQNPRYQVTQFGKPVTLSCSQTLNHNVMYWYQQKSSQAPKLLFHYYDKDFNNEADTPDNFQSRRPNTSFCFLDIRSPGLGDTAMYLCATSRRGAGEDTQYFGPGTRLTVL.

The V gene is TRBV27, the J gene TRBJ1-5, with no clear D. CDR3 length: 13 amino acids. Germline V gene sequence: CDR1 MNHEY, CDR2 SMNVEV (reference sequence). Trimming shortened V by 1 base and J by 9 bases, and 10 bases separated the two germline ends. CDR3 sequence reads: CASSLFPGLPQHF. The CDR3 coding sequence is TGTGCCAGCAGTTTATTTCCAGGTTTGCCCCAGCATTTT.

This clone was found a few times. The chain employs TRBV6-5 and TRBJ1-2; unclear D gene. V lost 2 bases, J lost 3 bases, and 4 bases lay in between. CDR3 length equals 12 residues. Germline V gives CDR1 MNHEY, CDR2 SVGAGI. CDR3 DNA sequence: TGTGCCAGCAGTTACGGGGACTATGGCTACACCTTC. Its translation is CASSYGDYGYTF.

V is TRBV5-1 and J is TRBJ2-6; a weak D match, TRBD1 (5 bases). The CDR3 contains 15 residues. V was cut by 3 bases and J by 1 base, with 8 bases left in between. CDR1 is SGHRS and CDR2 is YFSETQ in the germline V gene. CDR3 amino acids: CASSSRVSGANVLTF. The CDR3 bases are TGCGCCAGCAGCTCCAGGGTTTCTGGGGCCAACGTCCTGACTTTC.

This clone occurred a few times. V is TRBV6-4 and J is TRBJ2-3, with 16 bases fitting TRBD2. Trimming at V came to 6 bases and at J to 5 bases, leaving 5 bases not matched to a gene. This CDR3 has 16 amino acids. Germline CDR1 and CDR2: MRHNA and SNTAGT. CDR3 in amino acids: CASSQGTSGGEDTQYF. CDR3 DNA sequence: TGTGCCAGCAGCCAGGGGACTAGCGGGGGGGAAGATACGCAGTATTTT.

The rearrangement joins TRBV3-1 (or the pseudogene TRBV3-2) to TRBJ2-7; D tentatively reads TRBD1 or TRBD2 (5 bases each). The CDR3 covers 14 residues. Germline V CDR1 and CDR2: LGHDT, YNNKEL (reference sequence). V shed 3 bases and J shed 6 bases, with 15 bases lying between them. CDR3 loop: CASSHRRQGREQYF. The DNA of the CDR3 is TGTGCCAGCAGCCACCGGAGGCAGGGACGCGAGCAGTACTTC.

This clone was counted a few times. V and J are TRBV18 and TRBJ1-4; D is unresolved. Germline V gene sequence: CDR1 KGHSH, CDR2 LQKENI. V was pared by 3 bases and J by 5 bases, with 10 bases between. The CDR3 loop spans 14 amino acids. CDR3 DNA sequence: TGTGCCAGCTCACCGGCTACGAGAAATGAAAAACTGTTTTTT. Translated, it gives CASSPATRNEKLFF.